The next 21 T cell receptor beta chains were all read from a single sample in a study of cytomegalovirus exposure and HLA in healthy donors. Only in-frame clones appear in the TCRdb table, and some are missing; sequencing was by immunoSEQ multiplex PCR. This sample has tens of thousands of clones, with approximately 93% found just once. Sample: PBMCs. Source of these receptors: a woman in her 30s in good health and CMV-seropositive.

V is TRBV27 and J is TRBJ2-7; D call uncertain. The germline CDR1 and CDR2 sequences are MNHEY and SMNVEV (reference sequence). The ends were cut back, 6 bases at V and 0 bases at J, with 15 bases in the middle. The CDR3 runs to 15 residues. The CDR3 DNA sequence: TGTGCCAGCAGCCGCTGGTCCTCCAGCTCCTACGAGCAGTACTTC. Protein sequence: CASSRWSSSSYEQYF.

This chain links TRBV30 with TRBJ2-7, with TRBD1 matching over 8 bases. CDR1 and CDR2 from the germline V gene are GTSNPN and SVGIG (reference sequence). The length of the CDR3 is 15 residues. V was pared by 4 bases and J by 6 bases, with 14 bases of the junction left unmatched. CDR3 in DNA: TGTGCCTGGACCCGCCGCGGACAGGGCCTCAGCGAGCAGTACTTC. Translation: CAWTRRGQGLSEQYF. Filled out from reference TRBV30 and TRBJ2-7, the complete variable domain reads SQTIHQWPATLVQPVGSPLSLECTVEGTSNPNLYWYRQAAGRGLQLLFYSVGIGQISSEVPQNLSASRPQDRQFILSSKKLLLSDSGFYLCAWTRRGQGLSEQYFGPGTRLTVT.

V and J are TRBV2 and TRBJ2-2; 14 bases map to TRBD2. Looked up from germline, CDR1 is SNHLY and CDR2 is FYNNEI. The CDR3 runs to 17 residues. V was pared by 4 bases and J by 6 bases, with 7 bases of the junction left unmatched. CDR3 protein: CASSAPTSGRAAGELFF. CDR3 DNA sequence: TGTGCCAGCAGTGCCCCGACTAGCGGGAGGGCCGCCGGGGAGCTGTTTTTT.

The V call is TRBV7-2, the J call TRBJ2-2; TRBD2 agrees at 8 bases. In germline, CDR1 is SGHTA, CDR2 FQGNSA. Trimming took 1 base from V and 4 from J; bases not matched to a gene: 5. The CDR3 contains 16 residues. CDR3 DNA sequence: TGTGCCAGCAGCTTAGTTGGACTAGCACGCACCGGGGAGCTGTTTTTT. Translation gives CASSLVGLARTGELFF.

This clone was seen ten or more times. The chain couples TRBV7-8 to TRBJ2-7; D unresolved. This CDR3 has 13 amino acids. Germline CDR1 reads SGHVS; CDR2 reads FQNEAQ. V was clipped by 1 base and J by 4 bases, with 8 bases between them. The CDR3, as DNA: TGTGCCAGCAGCTTAGGACTCTCGTACGAGCAGTACTTC. Amino acid sequence: CASSLGLSYEQYF.

Turning to this clone: The junction differs from germline at one of its ends, possibly a read error. The chain carries TRBV15 and TRBJ2-3, with 8 bases fitting TRBD2. The CDR3 consists of 15 residues. From germline, CDR1 is LNHNV and CDR2 YYDKDF (reference sequence). The CDR3 region is CATRRAGASTDTQYF. The CDR3 DNA reads as TGTGCCACCAGGAGAGCGGGAGCAAGCACAGATACGCAGTATTTT.

This sequence joins TRBV5-1 and TRBJ2-7; TRBD2 agrees at 8 bases. CDR1 is SGHRS and CDR2 is YFSETQ in the germline V gene. The CDR3 runs 16 residues. V shed 4 bases, J shed 4 bases, and the junction held 13 bases outside the gene matches. CDR3 nucleotides: TGCGCCAGCAGCCAGGATTTAACTAGCGGTCTTTACGAGCAGTACTTC. Translated: CASSQDLTSGLYEQYF.

The chain joins TRBV28 to TRBJ2-1; 10 positions match TRBD1. Trimming removed 6 bases from V and 4 bases from J; junction bases left unmatched: 3. Germline CDR1 is MDHEN and CDR2 is SYDVKM. This CDR3 has 14 residues. The DNA for the CDR3 is TGTGCCAGCAGCACGGGACAGGGGTACAATGAGCAGTTCTTC. It encodes CASSTGQGYNEQFF.

This clone was seen a handful of times. The chain links TRBV18 to TRBJ1-2, with a tentative D call TRBD1 (5 bases). Trimming left V 0 bases short and J 6 bases short, with 14 bases between. CDR1 is KGHSH and CDR2 is LQKENI in the germline V gene. This CDR3 has 15 amino acids. CDR3: CASSPPVAGRNGYTF. The CDR3, as DNA: TGTGCCAGCTCACCACCGGTAGCAGGGCGGAATGGCTACACCTTC.

The V and J genes are TRBV28 and TRBJ2-1, with 7 positions matching TRBD2. From germline, CDR1 is MDHEN and CDR2 SYDVKM. This CDR3 region has 16 residues. V gave up 3 bases and J gave up 4 bases; unmatched junction bases: 9. The CDR3 region is CASSFGGSTVYNEQFF. The CDR3 DNA sequence: TGTGCCAGCAGTTTCGGCGGGAGTACAGTATACAATGAGCAGTTCTTC.

The chain joins TRBV7-6 to TRBJ2-2; no definite D call. CDR1 and CDR2 (germline): SGHVS, FNYEAQ. V was pared by 1 base and J by 3 bases, with 12 bases between. The CDR3 extends over 16 amino acids. CDR3 sequence (DNA): TGTGCCAGCAGCTTAGTTAGCAGTATTGACACCGGGGAGCTGTTTTTT. The encoded protein is CASSLVSSIDTGELFF. The full variable domain, its missing parts supplied by reference TRBV7-6 and TRBJ2-2, is GAGVSQSPRYKVTKRGQDVALRCDPISGHVSLYWYRQALGQGPEFLTYFNYEAQQDKSGLPNDRFSAERPEGSISTLTIQRTEQRDSAMYRCASSLVSSIDTGELFFGEGSRLTVL.

V usage is TRBV9 and J usage is TRBJ2-1; 9 positions agree with TRBD2. From germline, CDR1 is SGDLS and CDR2 YYNGEE. Unmatched junction bases numbered 10, after V lost 3 bases and J lost 9 bases. CDR3 length equals 15 residues. The CDR3 coding sequence is TGTGCCAGCAGCGGGCGGGAGGGCCTCCTTATTGAGCAGTTCTTC. Its protein is CASSGREGLLIEQFF.

The rearrangement uses TRBV19 and TRBJ2-7; 7 bases line up with TRBD2. J lost 2 bases, V lost 4 bases, and 5 bases had no gene match. Germline V gives CDR1 LNHDA, CDR2 SQIVND (reference sequence). CDR3 length: 14 amino acids. In DNA, the CDR3 is TGTGCCAGTAGTAATCCGGGACTAACCTACGAGCAGTACTTC. Translated: CASSNPGLTYEQYF.

This clone was observed a single time. The chain employs TRBV28 and TRBJ2-7; 7 nucleotides agree with TRBD2. Germline V gene data show CDR1 as MDHEN and CDR2 as SYDVKM. The J segment lost 2 bases and the V segment lost 2 bases, leaving 3 bases of the junction unmatched. The CDR3 contains 14 residues. The CDR3 region is CASSLAGVPYEQYF. In nucleotides, the CDR3 is TGTGCCAGCAGTTTAGCGGGAGTTCCCTACGAGCAGTACTTC.

The chain links TRBV28 to TRBJ2-1, with D possibly TRBD2 on 6 matching bases. The CDR3 spans 15 residues. The germline gives CDR1 MDHEN, CDR2 SYDVKM. Trimming removed 3 bases from V and 2 bases from J, with 11 bases in between. The CDR3 region is CASSFALAAYNEQFF. The CDR3 DNA follows: TGTGCCAGCAGTTTTGCACTAGCAGCCTACAATGAGCAGTTCTTC.

V and J are TRBV7-9 and TRBJ1-5; 11 nucleotides align to TRBD1. Trimming took 5 bases from V and 6 from J; bases not matched to a gene: 15. The CDR3 contains 18 residues. Per the germline V gene, CDR1 is SEHNR and CDR2 is FQNEAQ (reference sequence). CDR3: CASSLGQGGAQHGQPQHF. CDR3 coding DNA: TGTGCCAGCAGCCTGGGACAGGGGGGGGCCCAACATGGTCAGCCCCAGCATTTT.

This chain uses TRBV5-4 with TRBJ2-1, with a tentative D call TRBD1 (6 bases). With 2 bases removed from V and 2 bases from J, the gap between germline ends came to 17 bases. The V gene's germline CDR1 is SGHNT and CDR2 YYREEE (reference sequence). The CDR3 is made up of 17 amino acids. CDR3 sequence: CASSFKRGQPAYNEQFF. The CDR3 nucleotides are TGTGCCAGCAGCTTCAAGAGGGGACAACCCGCCTACAATGAGCAGTTCTTC.

The chain joins TRBV19 to TRBJ2-1, with TRBD2 matching over 8 bases. Germline-derived CDR1 and CDR2 are LNHDA and SQIVND (reference sequence). With V trimmed by 6 bases and J by 2 bases, 15 bases remained unmatched. The CDR3 consists of 18 residues. In DNA form, the CDR3 reads TGTGCCAGTAGGCACGAGACCGGGACTAGATTGCCCTACAATGAGCAGTTCTTC. Protein product: CASRHETGTRLPYNEQFF.

This chain connects TRBV4-1 to TRBJ1-1, with a possible D match to TRBD1 (6 bases). The germline CDR1 and CDR2 sequences are MGHRA and YSYEKL. CDR3 size: 19 residues. The V end was cut by 1 base, the J end by 0 bases, with 21 bases between. In nucleotides, the CDR3 is TGCGCCAGCAGCCAAGTCCCTGCGACAGGCCGGAATATGAACACTGAAGCTTTCTTT. Protein sequence: CASSQVPATGRNMNTEAFF.

This chain links TRBV5-1 with TRBJ1-4; D is uncertain. V was pared by 0 bases and J by 0 bases, with 9 bases between. The CDR3 consists of 16 residues. Germline V gene lookup returns CDR1 SGHRS and CDR2 YFSETQ. DNA of the CDR3: TGCGCCAGCAGCTTGGTGGCCGTCGCAACTAATGAAAAACTGTTTTTT. It translates to CASSLVAVATNEKLFF. Full variable domain (outside the CDR3, taken from reference TRBV5-1 and TRBJ1-4): KAGVTQTPRYLIKTRGQQVTLSCSPISGHRSVSWYQQTPGQGLQFLFEYFSETQRNKGNFPGRFSGRQFSNSRSEMNVSTLELGDSALYLCASSLVAVATNEKLFFGSGTQLSVL.

The V gene is TRBV2, the J gene TRBJ1-2; perhaps TRBD1 as D (5 bases). The CDR3 sequence is 15 residues long. V lost 3 bases and J lost 0, with 11 bases in between. From germline, CDR1 is SNHLY and CDR2 FYNNEI. For the CDR3, the DNA is TGTGCCAGCAGTGACCCCCGACAGCCTAACTATGGCTACACCTTC. It yields the protein CASSDPRQPNYGYTF.